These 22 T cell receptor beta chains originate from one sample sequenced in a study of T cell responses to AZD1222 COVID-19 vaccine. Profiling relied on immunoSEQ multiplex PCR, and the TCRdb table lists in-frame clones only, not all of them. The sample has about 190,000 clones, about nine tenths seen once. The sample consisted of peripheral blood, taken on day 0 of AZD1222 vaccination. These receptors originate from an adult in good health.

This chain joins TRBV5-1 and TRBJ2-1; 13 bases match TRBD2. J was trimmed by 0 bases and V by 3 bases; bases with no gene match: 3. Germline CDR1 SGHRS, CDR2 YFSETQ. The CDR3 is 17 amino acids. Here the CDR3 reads CASSSRTSGGSYNEQFF. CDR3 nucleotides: TGCGCCAGCAGCTCCCGGACTAGCGGGGGCTCCTACAATGAGCAGTTCTTC.

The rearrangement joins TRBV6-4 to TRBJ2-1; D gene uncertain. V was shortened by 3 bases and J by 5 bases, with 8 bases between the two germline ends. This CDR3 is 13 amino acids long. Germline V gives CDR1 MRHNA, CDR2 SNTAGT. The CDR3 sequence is CASSEETHNEQFF. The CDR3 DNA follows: TGTGCCAGCAGTGAAGAGACCCACAATGAGCAGTTCTTC.

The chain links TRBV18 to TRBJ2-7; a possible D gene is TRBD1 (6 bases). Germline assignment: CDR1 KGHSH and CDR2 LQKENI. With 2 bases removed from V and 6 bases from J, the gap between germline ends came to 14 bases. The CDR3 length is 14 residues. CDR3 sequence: CASSPGTSGSEQYF. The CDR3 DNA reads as TGTGCCAGCTCACCAGGGACATCGGGTAGCGAGCAGTACTTC.

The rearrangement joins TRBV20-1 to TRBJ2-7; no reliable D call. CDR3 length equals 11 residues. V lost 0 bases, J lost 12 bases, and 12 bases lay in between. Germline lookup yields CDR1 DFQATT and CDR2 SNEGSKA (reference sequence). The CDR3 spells CSARDSRMWYF. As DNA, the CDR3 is TGCAGTGCTAGAGATTCGCGCATGTGGTACTTC.

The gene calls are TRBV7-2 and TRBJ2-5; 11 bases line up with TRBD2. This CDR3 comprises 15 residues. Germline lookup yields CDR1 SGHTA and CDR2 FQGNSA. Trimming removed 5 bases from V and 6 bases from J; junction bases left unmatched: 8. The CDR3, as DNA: TGTGCCAGCAGCCGTGGACTAGCGGGTTCTAAGACCCAGTACTTC. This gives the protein CASSRGLAGSKTQYF.

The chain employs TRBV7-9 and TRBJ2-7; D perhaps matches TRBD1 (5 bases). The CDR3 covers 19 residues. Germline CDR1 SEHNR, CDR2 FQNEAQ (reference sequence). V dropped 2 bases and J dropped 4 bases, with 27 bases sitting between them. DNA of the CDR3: TGTGCCAGCAGCTTAATCAGGACAACCCTAAACCCCCCCCCTTACGAGCAGTACTTC. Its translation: CASSLIRTTLNPPPYEQYF. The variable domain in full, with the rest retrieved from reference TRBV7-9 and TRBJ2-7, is DTGVSQNPRHKITKRGQNVTFRCDPISEHNRLYWYRQTLGQGPEFLTYFQNEAQLEKSRLLSDRFSAERPKGSFSTLEIQRTEQGDSAMYLCASSLIRTTLNPPPYEQYFGPGTRLTVT.

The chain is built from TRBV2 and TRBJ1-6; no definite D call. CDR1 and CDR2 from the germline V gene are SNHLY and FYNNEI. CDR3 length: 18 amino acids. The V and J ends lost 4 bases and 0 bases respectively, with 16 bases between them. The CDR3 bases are TGTGCCAGCAGTGTGGACGAAGGATCTAGCTCCTATAATTCACCCCTCCACTTT. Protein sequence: CASSVDEGSSSYNSPLHF.

CDR3 protein: CASSYRTSGRQETQYF. The CDR3 DNA reads as TGTGCCAGCAGCTATCGGACTAGCGGGAGACAAGAGACCCAGTACTTC. The rearrangement uses TRBV7-8 and TRBJ2-5, with 13 bases matching TRBD2. This CDR3 has 16 amino acids. The ends lost 4 bases at V and 2 bases at J; junction bases unmatched: 4. From germline, CDR1 is SGHVS and CDR2 FQNEAQ.

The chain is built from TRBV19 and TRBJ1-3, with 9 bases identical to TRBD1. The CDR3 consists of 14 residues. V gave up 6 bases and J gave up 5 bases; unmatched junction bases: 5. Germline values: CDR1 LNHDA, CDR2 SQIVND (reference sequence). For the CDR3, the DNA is TGTGCCAGTAGGGGGGACAGGGATCGAAACACCATATATTTT. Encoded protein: CASRGDRDRNTIYF.

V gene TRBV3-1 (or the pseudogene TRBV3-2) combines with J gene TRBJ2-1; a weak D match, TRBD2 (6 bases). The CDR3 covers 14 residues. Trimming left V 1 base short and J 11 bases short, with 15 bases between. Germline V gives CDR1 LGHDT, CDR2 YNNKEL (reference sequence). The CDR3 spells CASSQVRGSIQQFF. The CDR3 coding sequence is TGTGCCAGCAGCCAAGTTCGGGGGTCGATACAGCAGTTCTTC.

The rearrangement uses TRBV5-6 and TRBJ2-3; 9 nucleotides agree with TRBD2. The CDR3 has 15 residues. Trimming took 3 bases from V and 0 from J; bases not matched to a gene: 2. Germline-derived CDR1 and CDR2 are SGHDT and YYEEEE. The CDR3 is CASSSGLASTDTQYF. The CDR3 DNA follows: TGTGCCAGCAGCTCGGGACTAGCTAGCACAGATACGCAGTATTTT.

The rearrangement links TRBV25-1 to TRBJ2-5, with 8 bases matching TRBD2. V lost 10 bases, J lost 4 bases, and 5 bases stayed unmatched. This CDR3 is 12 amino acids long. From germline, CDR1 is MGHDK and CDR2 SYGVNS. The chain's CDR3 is CATREGGETQYF. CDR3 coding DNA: TGTGCCACCCGGGAGGGGGGAGAGACCCAGTACTTC.

CDR3 sequence reads: CASRGTVNYGYTF. The CDR3 nucleotides are TGTGCCAGCAGAGGGACGGTCAACTATGGCTACACCTTC. The V and J genes are TRBV27 and TRBJ1-2, with D possibly TRBD1 on 5 matching bases. Germline values: CDR1 MNHEY, CDR2 SMNVEV (reference sequence). The CDR3 is 13 residues long. Trimming shortened V by 6 bases and J by 2 bases, and 10 bases separated the two germline ends.

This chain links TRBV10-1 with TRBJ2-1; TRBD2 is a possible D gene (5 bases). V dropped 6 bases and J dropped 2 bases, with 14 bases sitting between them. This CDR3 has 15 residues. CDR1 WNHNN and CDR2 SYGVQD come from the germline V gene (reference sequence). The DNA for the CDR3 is TGCGCCAGCAGCCCCGGACTTACCGCCTACAATGAGCAGTTCTTC. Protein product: CASSPGLTAYNEQFF.

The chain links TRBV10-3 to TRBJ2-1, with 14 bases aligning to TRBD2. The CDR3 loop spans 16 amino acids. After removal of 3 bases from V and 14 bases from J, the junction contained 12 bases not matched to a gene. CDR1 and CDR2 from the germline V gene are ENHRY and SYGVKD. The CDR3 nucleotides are TGTGCCATCAGTGATTTTGGGACTAGCGGGAGTGTGGGCAAGTTCTTC. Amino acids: CAISDFGTSGSVGKFF.

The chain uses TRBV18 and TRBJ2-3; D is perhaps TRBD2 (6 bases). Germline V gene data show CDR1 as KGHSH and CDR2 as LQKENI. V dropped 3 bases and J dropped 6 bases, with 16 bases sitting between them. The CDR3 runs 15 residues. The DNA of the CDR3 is TGTGCCAGCTCACCCCGGTTGGGGGGTCGGGATACGCAGTATTTT. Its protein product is CASSPRLGGRDTQYF.

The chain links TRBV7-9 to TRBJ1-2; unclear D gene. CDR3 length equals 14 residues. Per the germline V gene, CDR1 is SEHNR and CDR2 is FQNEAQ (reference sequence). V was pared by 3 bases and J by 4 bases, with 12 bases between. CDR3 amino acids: CASSFGNSFYGYTF. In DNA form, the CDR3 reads TGTGCCAGCAGCTTTGGAAACAGTTTCTATGGCTACACCTTC.

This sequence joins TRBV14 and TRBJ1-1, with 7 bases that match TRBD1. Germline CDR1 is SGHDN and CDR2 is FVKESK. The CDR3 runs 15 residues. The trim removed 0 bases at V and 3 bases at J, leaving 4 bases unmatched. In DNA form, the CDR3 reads TGTGCCAGCAGCCAAGATCAGGGGGAGTACACTGAAGCTTTCTTT. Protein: CASSQDQGEYTEAFF.

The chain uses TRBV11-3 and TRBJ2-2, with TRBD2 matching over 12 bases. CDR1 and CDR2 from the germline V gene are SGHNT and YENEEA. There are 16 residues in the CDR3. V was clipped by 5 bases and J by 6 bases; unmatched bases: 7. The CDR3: CASSTPSGGAPGELFF. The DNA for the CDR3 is TGTGCCAGCAGCACCCCTAGCGGGGGGGCCCCCGGGGAGCTGTTTTTT. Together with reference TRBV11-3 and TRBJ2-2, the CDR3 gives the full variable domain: EAGVVQSPRYKIIEKKQPVAFWCNPISGHNTLYWYLQNLGQGPELLIRYENEEAVDDSQLPKDRFSAERLKGVDSTLKIQPAELGDSAVYLCASSTPSGGAPGELFFGEGSRLTVL.

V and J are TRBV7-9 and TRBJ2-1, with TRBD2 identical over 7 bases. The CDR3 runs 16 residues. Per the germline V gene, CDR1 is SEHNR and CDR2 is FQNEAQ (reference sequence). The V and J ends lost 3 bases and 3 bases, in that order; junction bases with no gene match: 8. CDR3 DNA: TGTGCCAGCAGCTTCACCGGGACTAACCTCTACAATGAGCAGTTCTTC. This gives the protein CASSFTGTNLYNEQFF.

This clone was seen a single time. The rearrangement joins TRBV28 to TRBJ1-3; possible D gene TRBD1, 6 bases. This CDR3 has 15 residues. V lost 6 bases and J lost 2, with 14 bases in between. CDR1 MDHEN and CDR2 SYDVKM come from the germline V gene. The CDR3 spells CASRPRGFAGNTIYF. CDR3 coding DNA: TGTGCCAGCAGACCTAGGGGGTTTGCTGGAAACACCATATATTTT.

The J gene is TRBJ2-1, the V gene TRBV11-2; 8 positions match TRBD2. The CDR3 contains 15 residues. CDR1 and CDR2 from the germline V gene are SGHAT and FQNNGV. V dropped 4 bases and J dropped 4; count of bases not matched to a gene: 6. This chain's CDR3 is CASSSPGGPYNEQFF. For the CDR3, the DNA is TGTGCCAGCAGCTCCCCGGGAGGGCCTTACAATGAGCAGTTCTTC.